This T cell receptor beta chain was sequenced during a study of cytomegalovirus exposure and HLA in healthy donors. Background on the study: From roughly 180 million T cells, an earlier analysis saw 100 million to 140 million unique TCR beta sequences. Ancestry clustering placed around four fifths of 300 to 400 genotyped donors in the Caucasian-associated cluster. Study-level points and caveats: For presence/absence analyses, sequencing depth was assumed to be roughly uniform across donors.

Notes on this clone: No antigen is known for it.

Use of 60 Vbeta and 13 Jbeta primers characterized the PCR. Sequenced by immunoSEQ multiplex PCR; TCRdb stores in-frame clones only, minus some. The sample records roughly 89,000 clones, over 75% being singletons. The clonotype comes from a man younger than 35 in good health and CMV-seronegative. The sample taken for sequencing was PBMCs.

The CDR3 protein is CASSVDDRPNYGYTF. The CDR3 DNA reads as TGTGCCAGCAGCGTAGATGACAGGCCAAACTATGGCTACACCTTC. The V and J genes are TRBV9 and TRBJ1-2; D possibly corresponds to TRBD1 (6 bases). Per germline, CDR1 SGDLS and CDR2 YYNGEE. This CDR3 region has 15 residues. Trimming stripped 0 bases from V and 2 bases from J, with 11 bases between.